Following are 27 T cell receptor beta chains from one sample sequenced in a study of regulatory T cells in long-lasting Graves disease. Time point defined: newly diagnosed GD, antithyroid drugs for less than 3 months. Preparation of the TCR library used RNA extracted from PBMCs. Investigators prepared the TCR beta libraries by applying iRepertoire HTBI primers and Arm-PCR of CDR3 regions. TCRdb passed the multiplex PCR reads through MiXCR, listing each CDR3 protein once. The sample shows under 250,000 distinct CDR3 sequences, roughly 19% of them seen only once. The same sample was also used in a study of T cells in Graves' hyperthyroidism and ophthalmopathy.

The specimen was peripheral blood mononuclear cells (PBMCs), collected at new diagnosis, from a patient treated with antithyroid drugs. These receptors all stem from a woman in her 30s with Graves disease.

This clonotype has at least ten counts. The chain has TRBV20-1 and TRBJ2-3; D remains ambiguous. CDR1 and CDR2 (germline): DFQATT, SNEGSKA (reference sequence). The CDR3 is 12 residues long. V lost 1 base and J lost 4, with 6 bases in between. CDR3 in amino acids: CSARAISDTQYF. CDR3 in DNA: TGCAGTGCTAGAGCGATTTCAGATACGCAGTATTTT.

This clonotype has at least ten counts. This sequence joins TRBV28 and TRBJ1-1, with D possibly being TRBD1 (5 bases). This CDR3 is 21 amino acids long. V was shortened by 0 bases and J by 0 bases, with 26 bases between the two germline ends. The V gene's germline CDR1 is MDHEN and CDR2 SYDVKM. For the CDR3, the DNA is TGTGCCAGCAGTTTATGGATCAGCGGGAGTGGGACGATCTTTTTGAACACTGAAGCTTTCTTT. It is translated as CASSLWISGSGTIFLNTEAFF.

This clonotype showed up many times. The V call is TRBV6-5, the J call TRBJ1-2; 8 bases fit TRBD1. Germline CDR1 is MNHEY and CDR2 is SVGAGI. The length of the CDR3 is 14 residues. Trimming took 4 bases from V and 3 from J; bases not matched to a gene: 4. This chain's CDR3 is CASSSLTGDYGYTF. CDR3 sequence (DNA): TGTGCCAGCAGTTCTCTGACAGGGGACTATGGCTACACCTTC.

This clonotype appeared many times. The chain couples TRBV5-1 to TRBJ2-1, with TRBD2 identical over 12 bases. The CDR3 covers 18 residues. The J segment lost 6 bases and the V segment lost 3 bases, leaving 13 bases of the junction unmatched. The germline gives CDR1 SGHRS, CDR2 YFSETQ. The CDR3 DNA is TGCGCCAGCAGCTATGGGGCCGTACTAGCGGGAGGAAGCAATGAGCAGTTCTTC. Amino acids: CASSYGAVLAGGSNEQFF. Filled out from reference TRBV5-1 and TRBJ2-1, the complete variable domain reads KAGVTQTPRYLIKTRGQQVTLSCSPISGHRSVSWYQQTPGQGLQFLFEYFSETQRNKGNFPGRFSGRQFSNSRSEMNVSTLELGDSALYLCASSYGAVLAGGSNEQFFGPGTRLTVL.

This clonotype was seen ten or more times. The V call is TRBV30, the J call TRBJ1-5, with 12 bases aligning to TRBD1. The CDR3 spans 15 residues. The V gene end was trimmed by 3 bases and the J gene end by 5 bases; junction bases not matched to a gene: 5. The germline CDR1 and CDR2 sequences are GTSNPN and SVGIG (reference sequence). CDR3 protein: CAWRGTGGSYQPQHF. As DNA, the CDR3 is TGTGCCTGGAGGGGGACAGGGGGCTCTTATCAGCCCCAGCATTTT.

About this clonotype: With only one base between it and a far larger clone, this is likely a read error. This chain links TRBV28 with TRBJ2-3; weak D call: TRBD1 (5 bases). Germline values: CDR1 MDHEN, CDR2 SYDVKM. The CDR3 length is 15 residues. The CDR3 sequence: CAGSLGAGQGDTQYF. Written as DNA, the CDR3 is TGTGCCGGCAGTTTAGGGGCAGGGCAGGGAGATACGCAGTATTTT.

This clonotype was recorded many times. This rearrangement joins TRBV12-3 or TRBV12-4 to TRBJ2-7; D is ambiguous. The CDR3 totals 11 residues. V shed 6 bases and J shed 6 bases, with 9 bases lying between them. CDR3 coding DNA: TGTGCCAGCAGCCGAGGCACCGAGCAGTACTTC. Translating it yields CASSRGTEQYF.

This clonotype was counted ten times or more. The chain combines TRBV28 with TRBJ2-5; 7 bases agree with TRBD2. The CDR3 runs to 15 residues. V shed 6 bases, J shed 2 bases, and the junction held 9 bases outside the gene matches. Germline CDR1 and CDR2: MDHEN and SYDVKM. As DNA, the CDR3 is TGTGCCAGCAGCAGTTGGGCGGGGGAACAAGAGACCCAGTACTTC. As protein: CASSSWAGEQETQYF.

Turning to this clonotype: A read error may explain this, as a much larger clone is one base away. This sequence joins TRBV6-1 and TRBJ2-4, with D unresolved. This CDR3 region has 13 residues. Germline V CDR1 and CDR2: MNHNS, SASEGT. Trimming shortened V by 6 bases and J by 5 bases, and 11 bases separated the two germline ends. The CDR3 protein is CASSPQTENIQYF. The CDR3 DNA sequence: TGTGCCAGCAGCCCCCAAACCGAAAACATTCAGTACTTC.

In this sample, this clonotype turned up many times. J is TRBJ2-3 and V is TRBV29-1; 8 nucleotides align to TRBD2. Per germline, CDR1 SQVTM and CDR2 ANQGSEA. This CDR3 spans 15 amino acids. With 3 bases clipped from V and 1 base from J, the junction kept 6 bases outside the gene matches. CDR3 region: CSVDTILAGTDTQYF. The CDR3, as DNA: TGCAGCGTTGATACCATACTAGCGGGCACAGATACGCAGTATTTT.

This clonotype was recorded many times. An end of the junction does not agree with germline; a read error may underlie this. The chain recombines TRBV5-1 with TRBJ1-2, with 8 bases lining up with TRBD1. The CDR3 is 15 residues long. Looked up from germline, CDR1 is SGHRS and CDR2 is YFSETQ. The CDR3 region is CASSAGQGANYGYTF. The CDR3 region has the DNA TGTGCCAGCAGCGCCGGACAGGGAGCTAACTATGGCTACACCTTC. Full variable domain (rest looked up from reference TRBV5-1 and TRBJ1-2): KAGVTQTPRYLIKTRGQQVTLSCSPISGHRSVSWYQQTPGQGLQFLFEYFSETQRNKGNFPGRFSGRQFSNSRSEMNVSTLELGDSALYLCASSAGQGANYGYTFGSGTRLTVV.

This clonotype was recorded at least ten times. V is TRBV2 and J is TRBJ2-1; D could derive from TRBD1 or TRBD2 (6 bases each). CDR3 length: 14 residues. Germline V gene lookup returns CDR1 SNHLY and CDR2 FYNNEI. V gave up 1 base and J gave up 10 bases, with 14 bases separating them. The DNA for the CDR3 is TGTGCCAGCAGTGAAGATGCGTTAGGGGGGGAGCAGTTCTTC. Amino acids: CASSEDALGGEQFF.

Note on this clonotype: A far more abundant clone sits one base away, making this likely a read error. This chain connects TRBV11-3 to TRBJ1-1, with D hard to call. Trimming took 0 bases from V and 8 from J, leaving 13 bases between them. CDR1 and CDR2 (germline): SGHNT, YENEEA. The CDR3 runs to 14 residues. The CDR3 DNA reads TGTGCCAGCAGCTTAGATCAAAGGTCGGACGAAGCTTTCTTT. Residues: CASSLDQRSDEAFF.

This clonotype was seen at least ten times. The rearrangement uses TRBV7-9 and TRBJ2-3; no firm D call. The V gene's germline CDR1 is SEHNR and CDR2 FQNEAQ (reference sequence). Trimming removed 5 bases from V and 7 bases from J, with 10 bases in between. The CDR3 covers 12 residues. The CDR3: CASSPMGNTQYF. The CDR3 nucleotides read TGTGCCAGCAGCCCTATGGGGAATACGCAGTATTTT.

There are many counts of this clonotype. The J gene is TRBJ1-2, the V gene TRBV28; no clear D. The CDR3 runs to 13 residues. CDR1 and CDR2 from the germline V gene are MDHEN and SYDVKM. The V and J ends lost 2 bases and 5 bases respectively, with 9 bases between them. CDR3 sequence reads: CASSLGTEYGYTF. The CDR3 nucleotides read TGTGCCAGCAGTTTAGGCACCGAATATGGCTACACCTTC.

This clonotype has only a few counts. The chain couples TRBV4-1 to TRBJ2-3; 8 nucleotides line up with TRBD2. Germline CDR1 MGHRA, CDR2 YSYEKL. J was trimmed by 2 bases and V by 4 bases; bases with no gene match: 11. This CDR3 contains 17 residues. The CDR3 DNA reads as TGCGCCAGCAGCCCCTCACACGGGGGGGGTTACACAGATACGCAGTATTTT. It yields the protein CASSPSHGGGYTDTQYF.

Worth noting for this clonotype: A far more abundant clone sits one base away, making this likely a read error. The CDR3 ends on some other residue instead of the conserved phenylalanine or tryptophan, so this is likely a read error. V and J are TRBV28 and TRBJ2-5; D gene ambiguous. The J call could be wrong; TRBJ2-1 is a better fit for the DNA end. Germline lookup yields CDR1 MDHEN and CDR2 SYDVKM. The CDR3 sequence is 17 residues long. In DNA form, the CDR3 reads TGTGCCAGCAGTTTTGCTACGGCGTTCTGGTTCGACGATGAGCAGTTCTCC. Encoded protein: CASSFATAFWFDDEQFS.

At least ten counts were recorded for this clonotype. The chain joins TRBV19 to TRBJ1-1; no clear D gene. Trimming pared 9 bases from V and 1 base from J, leaving 12 bases between. The CDR3 totals 13 residues. The V gene's germline CDR1 is LNHDA and CDR2 SQIVND (reference sequence). The CDR3 DNA is TGTGCCAGCAGCACAACAGCGAACACTGAAGCTTTCTTT. Amino acids: CASSTTANTEAFF.

The sample holds many counts of this clonotype. The chain has TRBV28 and TRBJ2-7; D might be TRBD2 (5 bases). In germline, CDR1 is MDHEN, CDR2 SYDVKM. This CDR3 contains 14 residues. Trimming took 6 bases from V and 5 from J, leaving 17 bases between them. This chain's CDR3 is CASSPPGSGHEQYF. The CDR3 DNA is TGTGCCAGCAGCCCCCCGGGGAGTGGGCACGAGCAGTACTTC.

V usage is TRBV6-1 and J usage is TRBJ1-5; 9 bases match TRBD1. This CDR3 contains 14 residues. V shed 6 bases, J shed 7 bases, and the junction held 7 bases outside the gene matches. The germline CDR1 and CDR2 sequences are MNHNS and SASEGT. The CDR3 DNA sequence: TGTGCCAGCAGCGCGGACAGGGGCGCCCAGCCCCAGCATTTT. Translated, it gives CASSADRGAQPQHF.

This clonotype was counted at least ten times. The chain is built from TRBV3-1 and TRBJ2-5; D is uncertain. V lost 0 bases and J lost 7, with 12 bases in between. CDR3 length: 14 amino acids. CDR1 is LGHDT and CDR2 is YNNKEL in the germline V gene (reference sequence). CDR3 in amino acids: CASSQDLAGGTQYF. The CDR3 coding sequence is TGTGCCAGCAGCCAAGATTTGGCTGGCGGGACCCAGTACTTC.

The chain recombines TRBV19 with TRBJ2-1, with D possibly matching TRBD1 (5 bases). The V end lost 9 bases, the J end lost 9 bases, and 21 bases lay between the germline ends. Germline values: CDR1 LNHDA, CDR2 SQIVND (reference sequence). The CDR3 runs to 14 residues. The CDR3 DNA is TGTGCCAGCCGACGACAGAGCCCAGGTAGTGAGCAGTTCTTC. It is translated as CASRRQSPGSEQFF.

This clonotype has ten or more counts. This chain connects TRBV14 to TRBJ2-5; weak D call: TRBD2 (5 bases). The CDR3 has 16 residues. V lost 0 bases and J lost 5, with 16 bases in between. Germline V CDR1 and CDR2: SGHDN, FVKESK. The CDR3: CASSQDRRSGAETQYF. In DNA form, the CDR3 reads TGTGCCAGCAGCCAAGATCGGCGCAGCGGAGCGGAGACCCAGTACTTC.

This clonotype was seen at least ten times. V gene TRBV5-1 combines with J gene TRBJ2-7; 8 positions match TRBD1. J gave up 3 bases and V 0 bases, and 2 bases lay outside the gene matches. In germline, CDR1 is SGHRS, CDR2 YFSETQ. This CDR3 is built from 14 residues. The CDR3 region has the DNA TGCGCCAGCAGCTTGGAGACAGGGGACTACGAGCAGTACTTC. It codes for CASSLETGDYEQYF.

This clonotype was seen at least ten times. The chain joins TRBV5-6 to TRBJ2-7; 11 bases agree with TRBD1. The J segment lost 5 bases and the V segment lost 4 bases, leaving 5 bases of the junction unmatched. The germline V gene encodes CDR1 SGHDT and CDR2 YYEEEE. The CDR3 is 14 residues long. The CDR3 is CASSPGTGGNEQYF. CDR3 bases: TGTGCCAGCAGCCCCGGGACAGGGGGTAACGAGCAGTACTTC.

This clonotype was detected many times. V usage is TRBV12-3 or TRBV12-4 and J usage is TRBJ2-7, with TRBD1 matching 7 bases. V shed 6 bases, J shed 0 bases, and the junction held 5 bases outside the gene matches. The CDR3 loop spans 14 amino acids. The CDR3 DNA is TGTGCCAGCAGGAGACGGGACAGCTCCTACGAGCAGTACTTC. Protein: CASRRRDSSYEQYF.

This clonotype was seen repeatedly, ten times or more. The chain couples TRBV14 to TRBJ1-2; the D gene is possibly TRBD1 (6 bases). Trimming removed 4 bases from V and 2 bases from J, with 11 bases in between. The CDR3 length is 14 residues. Germline loops: CDR1 SGHDN, CDR2 FVKESK. CDR3 sequence (DNA): TGTGCCAGCAGCCCCATCGGGGGCAACTATGGCTACACCTTC. It encodes CASSPIGGNYGYTF.